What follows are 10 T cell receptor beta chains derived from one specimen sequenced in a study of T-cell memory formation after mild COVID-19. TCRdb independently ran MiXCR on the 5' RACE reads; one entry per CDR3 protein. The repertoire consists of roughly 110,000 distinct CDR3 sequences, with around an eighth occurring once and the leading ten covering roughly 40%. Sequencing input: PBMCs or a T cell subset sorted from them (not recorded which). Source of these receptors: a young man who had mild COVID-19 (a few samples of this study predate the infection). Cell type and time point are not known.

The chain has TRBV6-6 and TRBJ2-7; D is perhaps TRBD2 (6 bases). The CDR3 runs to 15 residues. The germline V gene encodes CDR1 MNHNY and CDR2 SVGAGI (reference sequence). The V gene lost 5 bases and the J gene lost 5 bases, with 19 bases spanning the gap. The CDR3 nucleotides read TGTGCCAGCAGTACCCCCGACGGGCCGGGGGACGAGCAGTACTTC. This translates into CASSTPDGPGDEQYF.

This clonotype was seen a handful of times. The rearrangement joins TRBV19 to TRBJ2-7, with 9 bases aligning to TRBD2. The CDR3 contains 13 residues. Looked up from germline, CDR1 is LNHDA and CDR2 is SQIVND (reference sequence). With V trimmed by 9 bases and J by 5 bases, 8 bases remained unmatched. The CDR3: CASRRAGGNEQYF. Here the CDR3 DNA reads TGTGCCAGCCGGAGGGCGGGAGGGAACGAGCAGTACTTC.

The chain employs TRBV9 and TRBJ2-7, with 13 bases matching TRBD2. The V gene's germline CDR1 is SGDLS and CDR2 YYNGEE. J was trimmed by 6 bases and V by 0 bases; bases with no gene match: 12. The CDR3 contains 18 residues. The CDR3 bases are TGTGCCAGCAGCGTAGCTATGACTAGCGGGGGGACCTCGGGCGAGCAGTACGTC. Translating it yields CASSVAMTSGGTSGEQYV.

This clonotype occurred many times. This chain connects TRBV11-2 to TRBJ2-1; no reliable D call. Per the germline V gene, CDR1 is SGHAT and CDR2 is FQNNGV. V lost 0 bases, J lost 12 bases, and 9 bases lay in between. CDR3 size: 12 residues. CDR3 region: CASSLDSAGQFF. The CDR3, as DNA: TGTGCCAGCAGCTTAGACTCCGCTGGGCAGTTCTTC.

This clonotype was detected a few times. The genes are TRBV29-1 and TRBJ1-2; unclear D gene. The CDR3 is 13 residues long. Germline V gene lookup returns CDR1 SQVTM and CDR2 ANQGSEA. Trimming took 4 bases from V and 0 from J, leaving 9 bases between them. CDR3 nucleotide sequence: TGCAGCGTTGGGACGTCCGCTAACTATGGCTACACCTTC. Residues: CSVGTSANYGYTF.

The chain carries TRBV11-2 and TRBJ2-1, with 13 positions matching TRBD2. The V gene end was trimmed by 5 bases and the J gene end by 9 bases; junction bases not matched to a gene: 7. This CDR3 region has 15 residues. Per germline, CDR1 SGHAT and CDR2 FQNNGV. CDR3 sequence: CASSPGTSGAPEQFF. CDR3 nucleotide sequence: TGTGCCAGCAGCCCCGGGACTAGCGGGGCGCCTGAGCAGTTCTTC.

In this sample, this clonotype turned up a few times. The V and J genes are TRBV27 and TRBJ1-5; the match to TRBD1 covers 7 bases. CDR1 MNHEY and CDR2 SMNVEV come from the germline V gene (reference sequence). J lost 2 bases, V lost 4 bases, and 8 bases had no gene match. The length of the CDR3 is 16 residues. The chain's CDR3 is CASSSYGGQRNQPQHF. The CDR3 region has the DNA TGTGCCAGCAGTTCATATGGGGGACAGCGCAATCAGCCCCAGCATTTT.

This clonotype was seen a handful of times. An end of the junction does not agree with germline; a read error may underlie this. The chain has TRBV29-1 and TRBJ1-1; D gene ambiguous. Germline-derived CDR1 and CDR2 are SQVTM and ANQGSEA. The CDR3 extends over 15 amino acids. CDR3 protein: CSVEALKGLTTEAFF. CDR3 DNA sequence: TGCAGCGTGGAAGCCTTGAAGGGCCTGACGACTGAAGCTTTCTTT.

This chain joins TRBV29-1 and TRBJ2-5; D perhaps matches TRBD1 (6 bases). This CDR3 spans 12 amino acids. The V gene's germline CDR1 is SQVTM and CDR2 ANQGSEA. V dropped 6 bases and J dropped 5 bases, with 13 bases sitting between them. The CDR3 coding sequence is TGCAGCGTCCCCGGGACAACGGAGACCCAGTACTTC. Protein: CSVPGTTETQYF.

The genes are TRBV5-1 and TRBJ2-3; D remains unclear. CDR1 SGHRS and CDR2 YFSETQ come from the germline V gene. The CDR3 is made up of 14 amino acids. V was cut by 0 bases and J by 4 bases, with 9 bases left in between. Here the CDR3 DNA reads TGCGCCAGCAGCTTGGAGGCAAGTTCAGATACGCAGTATTTT. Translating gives CASSLEASSDTQYF.